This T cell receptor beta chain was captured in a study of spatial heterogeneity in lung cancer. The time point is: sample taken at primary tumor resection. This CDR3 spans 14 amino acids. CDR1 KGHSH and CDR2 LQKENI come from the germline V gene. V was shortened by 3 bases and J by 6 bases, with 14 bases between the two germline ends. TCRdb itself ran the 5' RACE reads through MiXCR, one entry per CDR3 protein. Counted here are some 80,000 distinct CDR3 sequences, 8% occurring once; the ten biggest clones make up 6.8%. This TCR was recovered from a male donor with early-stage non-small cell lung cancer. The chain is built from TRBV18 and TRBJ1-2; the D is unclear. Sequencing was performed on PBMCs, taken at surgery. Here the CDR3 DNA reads TGTGCCAGCTCACCCTATCGGGCAATGGATGGCTACACCTTC. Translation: CASSPYRAMDGYTF.